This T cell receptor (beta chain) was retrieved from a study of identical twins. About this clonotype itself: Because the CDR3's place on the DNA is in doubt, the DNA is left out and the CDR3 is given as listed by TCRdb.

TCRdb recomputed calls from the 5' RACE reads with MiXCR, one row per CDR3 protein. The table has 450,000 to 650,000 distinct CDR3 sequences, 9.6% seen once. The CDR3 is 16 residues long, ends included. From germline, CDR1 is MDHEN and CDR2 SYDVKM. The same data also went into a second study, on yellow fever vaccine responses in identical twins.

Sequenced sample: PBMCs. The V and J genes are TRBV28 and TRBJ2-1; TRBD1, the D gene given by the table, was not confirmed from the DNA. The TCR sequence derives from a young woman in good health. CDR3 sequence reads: CASSSSRGRSYNEQFF.